This record looks at one TCR beta chain sequence and its context. Its target is not known. This sample is drawn from a study of cytomegalovirus exposure and HLA in healthy donors. In germline, CDR1 is MNHEY, CDR2 SVGAGI. The V gene lost 10 bases and the J gene lost 0 bases, with 7 bases spanning the gap. The CDR3 covers 12 residues. Study outcomes and limitations: The study carried out a later analysis of TCR beta sequences. It associated some 15,000 of them with specific HLA alleles at a false discovery rate of 0.05. Cytomegalovirus status was reportedly diagnosed by the classifier with high specificity and sensitivity. The HLA-A and HLA-B alleles of most subjects were reportedly predicted accurately from TCR beta sequences. It was assumed in the presence/absence analyses that sequencing depth was roughly uniform across donors.

Primers included in the PCR were 60 Vbeta and 13 Jbeta primers. Clones were sequenced by immunoSEQ multiplex PCR, and TCRdb holds only the in-frame ones, with some missing. Here the sample spans under 35,000 clones, more than 60% being singletons. The rearrangement uses TRBV6-5 and TRBJ2-1; no firm D call. This clonotype originated in a man aged 50 or older in good health and CMV-seropositive. Sequencing was performed on PBMCs. CDR3 coding DNA: TGTGCCATCGGTAGCTCCTACAATGAGCAGTTCTTC. It specifies CAIGSSYNEQFF.